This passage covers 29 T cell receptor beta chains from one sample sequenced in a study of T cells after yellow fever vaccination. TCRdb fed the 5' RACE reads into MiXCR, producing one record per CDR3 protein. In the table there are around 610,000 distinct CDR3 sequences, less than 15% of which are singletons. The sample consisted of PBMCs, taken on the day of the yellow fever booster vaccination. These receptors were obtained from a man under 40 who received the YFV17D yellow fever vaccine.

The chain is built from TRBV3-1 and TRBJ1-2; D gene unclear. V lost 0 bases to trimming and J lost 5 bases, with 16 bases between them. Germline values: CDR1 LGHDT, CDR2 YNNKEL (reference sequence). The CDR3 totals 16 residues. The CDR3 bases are TGTGCCAGCAGCCAAGAACGTATGTACTTGTGGTATGGCTACACCTTC. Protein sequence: CASSQERMYLWYGYTF.

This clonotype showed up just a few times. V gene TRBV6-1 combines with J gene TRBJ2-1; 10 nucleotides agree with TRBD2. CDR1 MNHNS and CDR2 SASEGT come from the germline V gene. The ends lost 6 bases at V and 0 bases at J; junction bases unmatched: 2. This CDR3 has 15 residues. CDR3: CASRGTSDSYNEQFF. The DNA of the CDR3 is TGTGCCAGCAGGGGGACTAGCGACTCCTACAATGAGCAGTTCTTC.

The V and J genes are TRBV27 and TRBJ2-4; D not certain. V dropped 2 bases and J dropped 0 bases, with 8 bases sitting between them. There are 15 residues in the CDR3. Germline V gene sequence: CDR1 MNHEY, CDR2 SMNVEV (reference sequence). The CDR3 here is CASSLKIGAKNIQYF. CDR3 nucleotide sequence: TGTGCCAGCAGTTTAAAGATCGGAGCCAAAAACATTCAGTACTTC.

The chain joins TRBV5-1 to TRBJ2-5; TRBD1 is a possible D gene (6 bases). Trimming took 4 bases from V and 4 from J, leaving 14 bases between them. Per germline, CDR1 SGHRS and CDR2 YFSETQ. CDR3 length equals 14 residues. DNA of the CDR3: TGCGCCAGCAGCCCTCATTTAGGGGGAGAGACCCAGTACTTC. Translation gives CASSPHLGGETQYF.

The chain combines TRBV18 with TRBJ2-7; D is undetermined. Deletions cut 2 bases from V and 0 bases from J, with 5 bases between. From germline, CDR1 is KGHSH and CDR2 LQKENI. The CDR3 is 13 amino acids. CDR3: CASSPWSSYEQYF. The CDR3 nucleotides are TGTGCCAGCTCACCATGGTCCTCCTACGAGCAGTACTTC. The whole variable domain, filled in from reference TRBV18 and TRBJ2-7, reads NAGVMQNPRHLVRRRGQEARLRCSPMKGHSHVYWYRQLPEEGLKFMVYLQKENIIDESGMPKERFSAEFPKEGPSILRIQQVVRGDSAAYFCASSPWSSYEQYFGPGTRLTVT.

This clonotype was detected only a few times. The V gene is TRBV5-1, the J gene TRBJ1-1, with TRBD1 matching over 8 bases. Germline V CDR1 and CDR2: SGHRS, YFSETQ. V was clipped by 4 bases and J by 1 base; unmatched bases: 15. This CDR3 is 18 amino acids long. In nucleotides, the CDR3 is TGCGCCAGCAGCAGGAAGGTTCCGGGACAGGCAACGAACACTGAAGCTTTCTTT. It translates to CASSRKVPGQATNTEAFF.

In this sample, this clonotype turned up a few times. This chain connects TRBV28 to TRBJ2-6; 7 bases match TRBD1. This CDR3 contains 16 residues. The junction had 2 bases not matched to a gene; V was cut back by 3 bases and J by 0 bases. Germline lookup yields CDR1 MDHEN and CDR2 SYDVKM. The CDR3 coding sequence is TGTGCCAGCAGTTTGTGGGACAGCTCTGGGGCCAACGTCCTGACTTTC. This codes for CASSLWDSSGANVLTF.

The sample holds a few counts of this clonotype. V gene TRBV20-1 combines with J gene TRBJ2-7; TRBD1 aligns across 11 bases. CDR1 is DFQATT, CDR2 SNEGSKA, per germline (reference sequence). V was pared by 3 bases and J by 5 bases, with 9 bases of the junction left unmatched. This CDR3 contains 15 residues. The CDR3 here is CSASPTRTGGDEQYF. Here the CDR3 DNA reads TGCAGTGCTAGCCCTACCCGGACAGGGGGCGACGAGCAGTACTTC.

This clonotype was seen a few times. CDR3 protein: CASSPGTGITDTQYF. Written as DNA, the CDR3 is TGTGCCAGCTCACCGGGGACGGGAATCACAGATACGCAGTATTTT. This rearrangement joins TRBV18 to TRBJ2-3; D may match TRBD1 or TRBD2 (5 bases each). The germline gives CDR1 KGHSH, CDR2 LQKENI. V shed 3 bases and J shed 2 bases, with 12 bases lying between them. This CDR3 spans 15 amino acids.

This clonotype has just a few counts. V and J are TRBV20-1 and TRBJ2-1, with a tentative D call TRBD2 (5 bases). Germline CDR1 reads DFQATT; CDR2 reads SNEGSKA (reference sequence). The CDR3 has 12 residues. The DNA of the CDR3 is TGCAGCTTGCCCTTGGGAGAGAATGAGCAGTTCTTC. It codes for CSLPLGENEQFF.

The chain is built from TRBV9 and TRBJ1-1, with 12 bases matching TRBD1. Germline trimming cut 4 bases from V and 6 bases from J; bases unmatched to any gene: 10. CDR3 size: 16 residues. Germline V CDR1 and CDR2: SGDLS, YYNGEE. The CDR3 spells CASSSGAGQGASEAFF. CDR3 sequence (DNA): TGTGCCAGCAGCTCTGGAGCGGGACAGGGGGCCTCTGAAGCTTTCTTT.

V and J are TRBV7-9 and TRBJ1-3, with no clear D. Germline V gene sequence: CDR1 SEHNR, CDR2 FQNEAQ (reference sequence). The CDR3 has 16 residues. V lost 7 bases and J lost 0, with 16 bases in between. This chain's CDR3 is CASTDSDARSGNTIYF. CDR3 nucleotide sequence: TGTGCCAGCACCGACTCGGACGCTCGCTCTGGAAACACCATATATTTT.

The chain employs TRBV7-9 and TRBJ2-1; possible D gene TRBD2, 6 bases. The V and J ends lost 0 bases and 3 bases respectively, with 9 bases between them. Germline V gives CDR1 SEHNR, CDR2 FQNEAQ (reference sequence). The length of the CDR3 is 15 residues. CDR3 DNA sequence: TGTGCCAGCAGCTTAGCGAGGGAGGTCTACAATGAGCAGTTCTTC. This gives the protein CASSLAREVYNEQFF.

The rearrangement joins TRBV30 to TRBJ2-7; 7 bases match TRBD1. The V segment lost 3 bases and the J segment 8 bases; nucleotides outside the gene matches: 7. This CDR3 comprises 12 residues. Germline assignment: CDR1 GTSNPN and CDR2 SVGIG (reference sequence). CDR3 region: CAWSQTGHKQYF. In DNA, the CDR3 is TGTGCCTGGAGCCAGACAGGGCATAAGCAGTACTTC.

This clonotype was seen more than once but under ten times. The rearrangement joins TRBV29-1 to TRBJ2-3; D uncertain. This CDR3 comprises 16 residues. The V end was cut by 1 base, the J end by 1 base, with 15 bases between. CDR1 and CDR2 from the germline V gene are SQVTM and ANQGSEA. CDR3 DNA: TGCAGCGTTGAAGGGGTTATGGGCCAGGGCACAGATACGCAGTATTTT. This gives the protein CSVEGVMGQGTDTQYF.

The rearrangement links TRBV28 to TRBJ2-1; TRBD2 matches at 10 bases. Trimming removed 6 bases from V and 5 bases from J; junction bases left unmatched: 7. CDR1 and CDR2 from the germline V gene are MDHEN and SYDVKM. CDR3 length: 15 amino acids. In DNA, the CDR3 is TGTGCCAGCAGCCTAGCGGGAGCAACCAACAATGAGCAGTTCTTC. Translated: CASSLAGATNNEQFF.

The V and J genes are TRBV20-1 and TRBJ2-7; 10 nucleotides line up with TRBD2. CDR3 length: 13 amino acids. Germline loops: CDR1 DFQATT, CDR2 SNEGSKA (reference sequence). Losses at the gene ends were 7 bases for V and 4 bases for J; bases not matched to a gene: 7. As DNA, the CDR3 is TGCAGTGGGACGTTAGCGGGAGGTTACGAGCAGTACTTC. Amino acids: CSGTLAGGYEQYF.

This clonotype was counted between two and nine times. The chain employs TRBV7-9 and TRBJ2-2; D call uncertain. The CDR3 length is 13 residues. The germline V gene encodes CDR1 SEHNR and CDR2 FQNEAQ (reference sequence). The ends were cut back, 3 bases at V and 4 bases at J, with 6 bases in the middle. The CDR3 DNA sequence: TGTGCCAGCAGCTTTATACGCACCGGGGAGCTGTTTTTT. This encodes CASSFIRTGELFF. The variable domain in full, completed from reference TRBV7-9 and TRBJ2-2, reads DTGVSQNPRHKITKRGQNVTFRCDPISEHNRLYWYRQTLGQGPEFLTYFQNEAQLEKSRLLSDRFSAERPKGSFSTLEIQRTEQGDSAMYLCASSFIRTGELFFGEGSRLTVL.

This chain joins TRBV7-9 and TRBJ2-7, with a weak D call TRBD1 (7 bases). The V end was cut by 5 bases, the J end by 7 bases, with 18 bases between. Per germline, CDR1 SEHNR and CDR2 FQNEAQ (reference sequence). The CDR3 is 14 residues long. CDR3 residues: CASSPGGGGEEQYF. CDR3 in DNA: TGTGCCAGCAGCCCAGGGGGAGGAGGGGAGGAGCAGTACTTC.

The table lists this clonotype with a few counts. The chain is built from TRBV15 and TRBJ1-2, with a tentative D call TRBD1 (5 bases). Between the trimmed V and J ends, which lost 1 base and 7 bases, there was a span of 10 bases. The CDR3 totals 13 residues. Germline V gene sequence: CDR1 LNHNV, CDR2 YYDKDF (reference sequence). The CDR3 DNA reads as TGTGCCACCAGCAGAGTGACAGATCTTGGCTACACCTTC. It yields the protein CATSRVTDLGYTF.

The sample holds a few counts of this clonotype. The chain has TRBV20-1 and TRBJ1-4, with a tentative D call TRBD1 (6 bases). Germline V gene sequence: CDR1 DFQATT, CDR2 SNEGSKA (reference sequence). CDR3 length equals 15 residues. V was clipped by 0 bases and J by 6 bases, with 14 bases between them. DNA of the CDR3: TGCAGTGCTAGAGATGCGAGACGGGGGCATGAAAAACTGTTTTTT. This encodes CSARDARRGHEKLFF.

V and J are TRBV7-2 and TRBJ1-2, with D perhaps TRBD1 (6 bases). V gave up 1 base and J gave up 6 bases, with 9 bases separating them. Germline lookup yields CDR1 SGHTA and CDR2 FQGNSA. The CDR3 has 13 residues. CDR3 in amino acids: CASSLVAGDGYTF. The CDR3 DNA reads TGTGCCAGCAGCTTAGTGGCAGGGGATGGCTACACCTTC.

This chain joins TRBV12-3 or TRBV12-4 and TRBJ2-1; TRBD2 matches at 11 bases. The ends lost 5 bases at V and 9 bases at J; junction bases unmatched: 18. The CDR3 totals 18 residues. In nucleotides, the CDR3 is TGTGCCAGCAGTCCAGGGTCCCTTTCGCTAGCGGGAGGCGGTGAGCAGTTCTTC. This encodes CASSPGSLSLAGGGEQFF.

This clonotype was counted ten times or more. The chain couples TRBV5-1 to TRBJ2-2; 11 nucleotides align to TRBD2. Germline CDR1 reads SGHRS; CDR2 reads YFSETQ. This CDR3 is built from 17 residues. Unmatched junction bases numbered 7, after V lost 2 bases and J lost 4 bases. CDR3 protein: CASSFGGLAGGTGELFF. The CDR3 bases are TGCGCCAGCAGCTTCGGTGGTCTAGCGGGAGGCACCGGGGAGCTGTTTTTT.

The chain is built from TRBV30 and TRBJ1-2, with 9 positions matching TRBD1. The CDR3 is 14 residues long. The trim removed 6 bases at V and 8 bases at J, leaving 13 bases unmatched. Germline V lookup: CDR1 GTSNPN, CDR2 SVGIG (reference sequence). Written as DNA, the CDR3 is TGTGCCTGTCGGGGACAGGGAATCCGGCTAGGCTACACCTTC. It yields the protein CACRGQGIRLGYTF.

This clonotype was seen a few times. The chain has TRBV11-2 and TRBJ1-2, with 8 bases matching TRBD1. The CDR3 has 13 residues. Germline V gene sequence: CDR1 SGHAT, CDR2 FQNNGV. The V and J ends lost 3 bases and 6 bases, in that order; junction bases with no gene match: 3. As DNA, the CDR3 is TGTGCCAGCAGCTTCTGGACAGGGAATGGCTACACCTTC. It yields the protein CASSFWTGNGYTF.

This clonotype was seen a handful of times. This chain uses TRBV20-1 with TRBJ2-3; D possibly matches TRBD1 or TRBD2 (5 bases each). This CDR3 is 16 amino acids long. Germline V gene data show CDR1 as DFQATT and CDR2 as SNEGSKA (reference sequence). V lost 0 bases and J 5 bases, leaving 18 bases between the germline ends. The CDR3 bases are TGCAGTGCTAGAGATTCGGGGTCAGGGAGTGGAGATACGCAGTATTTT. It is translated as CSARDSGSGSGDTQYF.

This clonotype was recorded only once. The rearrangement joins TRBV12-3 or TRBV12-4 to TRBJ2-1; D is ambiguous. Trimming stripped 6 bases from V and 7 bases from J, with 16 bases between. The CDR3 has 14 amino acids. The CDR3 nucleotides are TGTGCCAGCAGCCCTGACCTCGTTAATAATGAGCAGTTCTTC. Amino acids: CASSPDLVNNEQFF.

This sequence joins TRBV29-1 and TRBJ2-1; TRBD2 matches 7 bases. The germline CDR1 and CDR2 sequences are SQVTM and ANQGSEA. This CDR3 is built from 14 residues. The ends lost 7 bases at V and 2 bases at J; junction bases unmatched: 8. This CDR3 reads CSAGASGTYNEQFF. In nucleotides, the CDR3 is TGCAGCGCCGGGGCTAGCGGTACCTACAATGAGCAGTTCTTC.